Given below is one TCR beta chain in context. V was clipped by 4 bases and J by 2 bases; unmatched bases: 9. The CDR3 is 18 residues long. Germline assignment: CDR1 SGHAT and CDR2 FQNNGV. This record belongs to a study of T-cell reconstitution after alpha-beta-depleted transplantation in children. Preparation of the TCRbeta library involved a method that used unique molecular identifiers. TCRdb ran MiXCR on the PCR reads and lists one entry per CDR3 protein. The repertoire holds 150,000 to 250,000 distinct CDR3 sequences, 14% to 15% seen once, with 13% in the top ten. J is TRBJ2-1 and V is TRBV11-2; 12 bases fit TRBD2. Material: PBMCs from the stem cell graft donor, obtained from the stem cell graft. This sequence originates from a human donor who donated a stem cell graft to a child with acute lymphoblastic leukemia. Written as DNA, the CDR3 is TGTGCCAGCAGCTCTCGACTAGCGGGAGTACCACCCTACAATGAGCAGTTCTTC. Translating it yields CASSSRLAGVPPYNEQFF.